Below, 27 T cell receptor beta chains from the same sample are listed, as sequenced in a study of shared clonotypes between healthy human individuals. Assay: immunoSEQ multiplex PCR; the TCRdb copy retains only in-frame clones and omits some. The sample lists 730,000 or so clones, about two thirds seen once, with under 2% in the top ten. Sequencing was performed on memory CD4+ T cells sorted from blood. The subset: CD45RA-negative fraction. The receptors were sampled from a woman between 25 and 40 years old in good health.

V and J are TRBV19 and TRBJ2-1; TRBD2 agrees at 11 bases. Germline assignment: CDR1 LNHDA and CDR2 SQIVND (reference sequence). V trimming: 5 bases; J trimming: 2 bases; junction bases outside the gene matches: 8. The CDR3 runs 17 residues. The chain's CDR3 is CASSLGTLAGAYNEQFF. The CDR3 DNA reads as TGTGCCAGTAGTTTAGGAACACTAGCGGGAGCCTACAATGAGCAGTTCTTC.

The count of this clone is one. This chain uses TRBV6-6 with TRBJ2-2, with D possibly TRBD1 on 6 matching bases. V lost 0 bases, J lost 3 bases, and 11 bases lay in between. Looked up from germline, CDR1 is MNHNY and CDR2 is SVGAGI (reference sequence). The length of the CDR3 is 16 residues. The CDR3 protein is CASSYSPGVDTGELFF. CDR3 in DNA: TGTGCCAGCAGTTACTCCCCAGGGGTCGACACCGGGGAGCTGTTTTTT.

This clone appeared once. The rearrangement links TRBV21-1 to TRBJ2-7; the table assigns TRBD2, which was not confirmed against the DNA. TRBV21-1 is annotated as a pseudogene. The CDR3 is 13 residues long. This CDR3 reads CASSKRQPYEQYF. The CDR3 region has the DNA TGTGCCAGCAGCAAGCGGCAGCCCTACGAGCAGTACTTC.

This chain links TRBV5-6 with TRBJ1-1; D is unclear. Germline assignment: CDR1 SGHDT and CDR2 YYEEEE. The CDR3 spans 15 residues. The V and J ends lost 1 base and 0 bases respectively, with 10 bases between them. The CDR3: CASSLSPEMNTEAFF. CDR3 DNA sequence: TGTGCCAGCAGCTTGTCCCCCGAAATGAACACTGAAGCTTTCTTT.

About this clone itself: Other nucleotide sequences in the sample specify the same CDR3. CDR3 in amino acids: CASSIGLNSNQPQHF. CDR3 DNA: TGTGCCAGTAGTATCGGTCTCAATAGCAATCAGCCCCAGCATTTT. This rearrangement joins TRBV19 to TRBJ1-5; D ambiguous. The V end lost 3 bases, the J end lost 0 bases, and 9 bases lay between the germline ends. The length of the CDR3 is 15 residues. Germline V gene data show CDR1 as LNHDA and CDR2 as SQIVND (reference sequence). The full variable domain, completed using reference TRBV19 and TRBJ1-5, is DGGITQSPKYLFRKEGQNVTLSCEQNLNHDAMYWYRQDPGQGLRLIYYSQIVNDFQKGDIAEGYSVSREKKESFPLTVTSAQKNPTAFYLCASSIGLNSNQPQHFGDGTRLSIL.

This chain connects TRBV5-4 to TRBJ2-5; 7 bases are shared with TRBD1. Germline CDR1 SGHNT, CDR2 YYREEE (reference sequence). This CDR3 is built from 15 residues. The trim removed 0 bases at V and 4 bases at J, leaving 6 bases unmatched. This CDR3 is CASSLGRGRIETQYF. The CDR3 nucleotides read TGTGCCAGCAGCTTGGGTAGGGGGCGCATAGAGACCCAGTACTTC.

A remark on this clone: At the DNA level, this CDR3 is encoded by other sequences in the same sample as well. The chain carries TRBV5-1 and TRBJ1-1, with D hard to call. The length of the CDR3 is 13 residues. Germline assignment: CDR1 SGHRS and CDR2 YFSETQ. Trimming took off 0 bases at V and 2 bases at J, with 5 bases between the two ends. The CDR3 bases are TGCGCCAGCAGCTTGGCAGTTAACACTGAAGCTTTCTTT. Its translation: CASSLAVNTEAFF. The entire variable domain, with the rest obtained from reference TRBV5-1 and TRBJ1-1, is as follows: KAGVTQTPRYLIKTRGQQVTLSCSPISGHRSVSWYQQTPGQGLQFLFEYFSETQRNKGNFPGRFSGRQFSNSRSEMNVSTLELGDSALYLCASSLAVNTEAFFGQGTRLTVV.

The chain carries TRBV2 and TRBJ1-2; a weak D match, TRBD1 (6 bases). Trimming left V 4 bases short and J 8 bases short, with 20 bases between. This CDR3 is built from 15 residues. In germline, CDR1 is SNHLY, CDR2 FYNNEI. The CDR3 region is CASSGSTGRPDGYTF. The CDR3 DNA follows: TGTGCCAGCAGTGGATCAACAGGGCGCCCGGACGGCTACACCTTC.

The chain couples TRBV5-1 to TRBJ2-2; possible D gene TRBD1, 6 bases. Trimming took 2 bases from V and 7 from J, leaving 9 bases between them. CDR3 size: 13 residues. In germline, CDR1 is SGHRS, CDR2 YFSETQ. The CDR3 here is CASSLQGGGELFF. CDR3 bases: TGCGCCAGCAGCTTACAGGGCGGCGGGGAGCTGTTTTTT.

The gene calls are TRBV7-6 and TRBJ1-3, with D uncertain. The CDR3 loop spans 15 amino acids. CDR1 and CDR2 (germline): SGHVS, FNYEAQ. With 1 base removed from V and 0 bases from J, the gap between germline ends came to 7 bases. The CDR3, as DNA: TGTGCCAGCAGCTTAGAGCGGTTCTCTGGAAACACCATATATTTT. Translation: CASSLERFSGNTIYF.

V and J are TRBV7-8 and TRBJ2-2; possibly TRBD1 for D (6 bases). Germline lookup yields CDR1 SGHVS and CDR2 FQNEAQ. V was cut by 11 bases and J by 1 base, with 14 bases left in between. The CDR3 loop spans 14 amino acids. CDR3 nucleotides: TGTGCCGGGGGACACCCCTTGAACACCGGGGAGCTGTTTTTT. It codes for CAGGHPLNTGELFF.

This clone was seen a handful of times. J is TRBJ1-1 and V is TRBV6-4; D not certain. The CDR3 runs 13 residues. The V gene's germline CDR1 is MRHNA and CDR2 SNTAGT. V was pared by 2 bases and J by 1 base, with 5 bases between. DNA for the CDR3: TGTGCCAGCAGTGACGGCGGGAACACTGAAGCTTTCTTT. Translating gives CASSDGGNTEAFF.

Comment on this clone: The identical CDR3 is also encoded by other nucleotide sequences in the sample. The CDR3 DNA reads as TGTGCCAGCAGCTTTCTGGTGGCCGGGACAGATACGCAGTATTTT. Translation: CASSFLVAGTDTQYF. This chain links TRBV27 with TRBJ2-3; no firm D call. Germline values: CDR1 MNHEY, CDR2 SMNVEV (reference sequence). The V end was cut by 6 bases, the J end by 3 bases, with 16 bases between. This CDR3 region has 15 residues.

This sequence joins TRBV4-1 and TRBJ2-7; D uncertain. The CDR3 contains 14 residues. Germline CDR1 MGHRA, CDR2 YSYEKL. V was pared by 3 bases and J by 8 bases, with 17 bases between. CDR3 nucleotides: TGCGCCAGCAGCCACCCGATATTAAGCCCGAAGCAGTACTTC. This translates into CASSHPILSPKQYF.

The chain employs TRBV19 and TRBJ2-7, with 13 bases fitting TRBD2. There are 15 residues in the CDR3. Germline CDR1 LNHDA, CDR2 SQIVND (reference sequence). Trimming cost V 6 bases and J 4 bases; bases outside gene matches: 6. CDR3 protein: CASSRGTSGTYEQYF. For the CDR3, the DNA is TGTGCCAGTAGCCGAGGGACTAGCGGGACTTACGAGCAGTACTTC. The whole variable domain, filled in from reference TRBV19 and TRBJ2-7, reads DGGITQSPKYLFRKEGQNVTLSCEQNLNHDAMYWYRQDPGQGLRLIYYSQIVNDFQKGDIAEGYSVSREKKESFPLTVTSAQKNPTAFYLCASSRGTSGTYEQYFGPGTRLTVT.

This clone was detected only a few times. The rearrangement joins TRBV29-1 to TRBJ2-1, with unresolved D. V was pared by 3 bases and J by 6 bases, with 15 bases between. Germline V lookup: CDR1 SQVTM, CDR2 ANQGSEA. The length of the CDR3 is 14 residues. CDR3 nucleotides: TGCAGCGTTGAGCCAGCTGTGTCCCCCAATGAGCAGTTCTTC. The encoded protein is CSVEPAVSPNEQFF.

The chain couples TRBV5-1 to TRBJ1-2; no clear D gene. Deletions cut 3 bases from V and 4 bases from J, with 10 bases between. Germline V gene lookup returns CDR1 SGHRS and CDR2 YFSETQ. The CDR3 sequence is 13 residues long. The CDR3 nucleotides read TGCGCCAGCAGCTCCGACGGAAGCTATGGCTACACCTTC. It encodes CASSSDGSYGYTF.

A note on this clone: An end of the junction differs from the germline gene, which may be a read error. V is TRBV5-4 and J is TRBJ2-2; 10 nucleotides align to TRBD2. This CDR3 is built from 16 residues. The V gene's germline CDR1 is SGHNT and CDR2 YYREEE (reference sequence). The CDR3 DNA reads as TGTGCCAGCAGCCTATATAGCGGGAGGAACCCCGGGGAGCTGTTTTTT. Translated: CASSLYSGRNPGELFF.

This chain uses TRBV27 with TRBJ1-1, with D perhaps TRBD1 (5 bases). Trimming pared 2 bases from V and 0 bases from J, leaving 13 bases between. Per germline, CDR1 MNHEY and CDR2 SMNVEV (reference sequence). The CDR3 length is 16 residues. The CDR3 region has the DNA TGTGCCAGCAGTTTAAGGGGTCCTCATATGAACACTGAAGCTTTCTTT. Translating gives CASSLRGPHMNTEAFF.

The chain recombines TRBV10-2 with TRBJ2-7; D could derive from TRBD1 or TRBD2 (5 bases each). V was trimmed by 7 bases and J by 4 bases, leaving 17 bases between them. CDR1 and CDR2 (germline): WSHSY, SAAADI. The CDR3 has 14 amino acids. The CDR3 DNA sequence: TGCGCCAGCAAAGAAATCACTAGGGGTTACGAGCAGTACTTC. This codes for CASKEITRGYEQYF.

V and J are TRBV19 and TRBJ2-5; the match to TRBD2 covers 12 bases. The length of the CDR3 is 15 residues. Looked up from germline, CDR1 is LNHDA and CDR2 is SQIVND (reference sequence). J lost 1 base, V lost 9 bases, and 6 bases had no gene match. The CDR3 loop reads CASRTSGTLQETQYF. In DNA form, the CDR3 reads TGTGCCAGCAGGACTAGCGGGACCCTCCAAGAGACCCAGTACTTC.

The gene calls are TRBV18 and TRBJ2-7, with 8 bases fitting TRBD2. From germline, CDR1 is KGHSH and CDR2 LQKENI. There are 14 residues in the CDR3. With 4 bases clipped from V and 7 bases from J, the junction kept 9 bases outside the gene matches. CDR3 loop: CASSQGRGRNEQYF. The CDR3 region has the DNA TGTGCCAGCTCACAGGGACGCGGGAGGAATGAGCAGTACTTC. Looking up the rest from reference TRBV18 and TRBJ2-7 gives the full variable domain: NAGVMQNPRHLVRRRGQEARLRCSPMKGHSHVYWYRQLPEEGLKFMVYLQKENIIDESGMPKERFSAEFPKEGPSILRIQQVVRGDSAAYFCASSQGRGRNEQYFGPGTRLTVT.

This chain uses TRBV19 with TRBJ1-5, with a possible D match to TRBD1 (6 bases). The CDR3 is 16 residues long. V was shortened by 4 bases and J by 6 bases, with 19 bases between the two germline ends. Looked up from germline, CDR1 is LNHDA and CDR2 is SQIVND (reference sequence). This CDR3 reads CASSTPNRVGGQPQHF. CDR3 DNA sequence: TGTGCCAGTAGTACTCCCAACAGGGTAGGGGGTCAGCCCCAGCATTTT.

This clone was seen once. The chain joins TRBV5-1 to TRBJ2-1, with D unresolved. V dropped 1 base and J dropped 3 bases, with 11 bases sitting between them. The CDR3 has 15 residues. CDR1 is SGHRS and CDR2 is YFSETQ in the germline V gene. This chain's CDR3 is CASSLFPGDYNEQFF. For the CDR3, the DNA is TGCGCCAGCAGCTTGTTCCCAGGCGACTACAATGAGCAGTTCTTC. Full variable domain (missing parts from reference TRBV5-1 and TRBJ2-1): KAGVTQTPRYLIKTRGQQVTLSCSPISGHRSVSWYQQTPGQGLQFLFEYFSETQRNKGNFPGRFSGRQFSNSRSEMNVSTLELGDSALYLCASSLFPGDYNEQFFGPGTRLTVL.

The CDR3 is CASSTLAGATGELFF. The CDR3 DNA is TGTGCCAGCAGCACACTAGCGGGGGCCACCGGGGAGCTGTTTTTT. The chain combines TRBV9 with TRBJ2-2; 11 bases align to TRBD2. The V gene's germline CDR1 is SGDLS and CDR2 YYNGEE. V was clipped by 4 bases and J by 4 bases; unmatched bases: 3. This CDR3 spans 15 amino acids.

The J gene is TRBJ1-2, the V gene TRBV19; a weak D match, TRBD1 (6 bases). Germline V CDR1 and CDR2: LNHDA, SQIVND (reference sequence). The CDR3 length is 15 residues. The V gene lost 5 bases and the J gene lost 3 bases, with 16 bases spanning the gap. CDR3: CASSPTGGGDYGYTF. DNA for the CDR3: TGTGCCAGTAGTCCCACGGGAGGGGGGGACTATGGCTACACCTTC.

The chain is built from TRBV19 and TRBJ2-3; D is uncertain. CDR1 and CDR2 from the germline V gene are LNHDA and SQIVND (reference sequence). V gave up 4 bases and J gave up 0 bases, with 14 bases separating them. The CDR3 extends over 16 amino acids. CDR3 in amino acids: CASSKRGGTSTDTQYF. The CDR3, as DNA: TGTGCCAGTAGTAAGAGAGGCGGTACTAGCACAGATACGCAGTATTTT.